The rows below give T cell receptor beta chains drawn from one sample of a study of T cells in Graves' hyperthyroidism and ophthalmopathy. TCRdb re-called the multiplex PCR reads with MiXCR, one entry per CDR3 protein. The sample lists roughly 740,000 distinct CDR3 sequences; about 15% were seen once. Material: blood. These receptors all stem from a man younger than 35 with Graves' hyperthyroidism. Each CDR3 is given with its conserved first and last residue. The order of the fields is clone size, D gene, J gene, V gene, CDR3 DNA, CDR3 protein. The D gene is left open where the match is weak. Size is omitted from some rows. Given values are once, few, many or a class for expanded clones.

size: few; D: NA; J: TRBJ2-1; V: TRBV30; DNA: TGTGCCTGGAGTGTATTTTATAAGGTGGGTGAGCAGTTCTTC; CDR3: CAWSVFYKVGEQFF
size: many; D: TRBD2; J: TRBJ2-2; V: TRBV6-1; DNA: TGTGCCAGCAGGGGAAGGACAAGCGGACTAGCGGGTCCCGGGGAGCTGTTTTTT; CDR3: CASRGRTSGLAGPGELFF
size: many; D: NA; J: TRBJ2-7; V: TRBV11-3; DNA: TGTGCCAGCAGCTTTCAAGGCCTCGAGCAGTACTTC; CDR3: CASSFQGLEQYF
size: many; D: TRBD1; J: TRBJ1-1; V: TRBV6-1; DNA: TGTGCCAGCAGTGGGGGACAGGGGGCCACTGAAGCTTTCTTT; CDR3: CASSGGQGATEAFF
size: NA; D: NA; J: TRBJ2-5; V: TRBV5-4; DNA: TGTGCCAGCAGCTTGGATGAAAAGCCCGAGACCCAGTACTTC; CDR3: CASSLDEKPETQYF
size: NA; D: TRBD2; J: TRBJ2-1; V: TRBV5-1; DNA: TGCGCCAGCAGCGGGGGGGGACTAGCGGATACCTACAATGGGCAGTTCTTC; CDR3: CASSGGGLADTYNGQFF
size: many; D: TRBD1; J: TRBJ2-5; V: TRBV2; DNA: TGTGCCAGCAGCGGACGGACAGGGGAGACCCAGTACTTC; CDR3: CASSGRTGETQYF
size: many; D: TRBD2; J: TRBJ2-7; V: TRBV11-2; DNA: TGTGCCAGCAGGGATAGCGGGAGTAGCTACGAGCAGTACTTC; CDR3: CASRDSGSSYEQYF
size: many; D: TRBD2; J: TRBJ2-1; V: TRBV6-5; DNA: TGTGCCAGCAGTTACCGCCGACTAGCGGGGTACAATGAGCAGTTCTTC; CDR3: CASSYRRLAGYNEQFF
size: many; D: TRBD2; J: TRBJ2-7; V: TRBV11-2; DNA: TGTGCCAGCAGCTTGCGGGGAGGGTCCTACGAGCAGTACTTC; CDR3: CASSLRGGSYEQYF